The 21 T cell receptor beta chains below were found in one sample sequenced in a study of blood T cell repertoires in COVID-19. Only in-frame clones appear in the TCRdb table, and some are missing; sequencing was by immunoSEQ multiplex PCR. The sample includes some 80,000 clones, around 80% of them seen just once. The sample taken for sequencing was peripheral blood. The receptor set was obtained from a man aged 60 to 69 with active or convalescent COVID-19.

The gene calls are TRBV18 and TRBJ1-3, with TRBD1 matching over 9 bases. The V gene's germline CDR1 is KGHSH and CDR2 LQKENI. The ends lost 0 bases at V and 8 bases at J; junction bases unmatched: 2. This CDR3 region has 14 residues. CDR3 region: CASSPPDRGHTIYF. CDR3 DNA: TGTGCCAGCTCACCACCGGACAGGGGCCACACCATATATTTT.

DNA of the CDR3: TGTGCCAGCAGTTTCCGGACAGGGGGCGATGGCTACACCTTC. Translating gives CASSFRTGGDGYTF. The chain uses TRBV27 and TRBJ1-2, with 11 bases matching TRBD1. J lost 6 bases, V lost 3 bases, and 3 bases had no gene match. This CDR3 has 14 residues. In germline, CDR1 is MNHEY, CDR2 SMNVEV (reference sequence).

This chain links TRBV10-3 with TRBJ2-3, with a weak D call TRBD2 (7 bases). Trimming shortened V by 3 bases and J by 4 bases, and 14 bases separated the two germline ends. The CDR3 runs to 15 residues. Germline lookup yields CDR1 ENHRY and CDR2 SYGVKD. CDR3 sequence: CAISDLGGRADTQYF. As DNA, the CDR3 is TGTGCCATCAGTGATTTGGGGGGGCGGGCAGATACGCAGTATTTT.

This chain connects TRBV7-9 to TRBJ2-3; 7 bases line up with TRBD1. The V gene's germline CDR1 is SEHNR and CDR2 FQNEAQ (reference sequence). This CDR3 is built from 14 residues. V was pared by 4 bases and J by 2 bases, with 3 bases of the junction left unmatched. CDR3 in DNA: TGTGCCAGCAGCTCGACAGGGTCCACAGATACGCAGTATTTT. As protein: CASSSTGSTDTQYF.

This clone was seen more than once but under ten times. This sequence joins TRBV10-3 and TRBJ2-2; possible D gene TRBD2, 7 bases. This CDR3 is built from 14 residues. V was pared by 10 bases and J by 0 bases, with 12 bases between. Looked up from germline, CDR1 is ENHRY and CDR2 is SYGVKD. CDR3 loop: CATEGGPNTGELFF. The CDR3 DNA reads TGTGCCACTGAGGGGGGGCCGAACACCGGGGAGCTGTTTTTT.

This clone was observed a few times. V gene TRBV11-2 combines with J gene TRBJ1-3; D unclear. The V end was cut by 4 bases, the J end by 0 bases, with 13 bases between. Germline-derived CDR1 and CDR2 are SGHAT and FQNNGV. The CDR3 contains 16 residues. The CDR3 here is CASSSTPRFSGNTIYF. The CDR3 DNA is TGTGCCAGCAGCTCCACCCCGCGGTTCTCTGGAAACACCATATATTTT.

The chain employs TRBV7-8 and TRBJ2-5, with D perhaps matching TRBD1 (7 bases). Germline V lookup: CDR1 SGHVS, CDR2 FQNEAQ. CDR3 size: 14 residues. The ends were cut back, 8 bases at V and 5 bases at J, with 18 bases in the middle. The CDR3 bases are TGTGCCAGCGCCAGGGGGGCCATGAGGGAGACCCAGTACTTC. The encoded protein is CASARGAMRETQYF.

This chain uses TRBV7-2 with TRBJ2-7; possible D gene TRBD1, 5 bases. There are 14 residues in the CDR3. V lost 1 base and J 3 bases, leaving 10 bases between the germline ends. Germline V gene data show CDR1 as SGHTA and CDR2 as FQGNSA. In nucleotides, the CDR3 is TGTGCCAGCAGCTTAGGCAGGGCCCTCTACGAGCAGTACTTC. Its translation is CASSLGRALYEQYF. Complete variable domain (other parts from reference TRBV7-2 and TRBJ2-7): GAGVSQSPSNKVTEKGKDVELRCDPISGHTALYWYRQSLGQGLEFLIYFQGNSAPDKSGLPSDRFSAERTGGSVSTLTIQRTQQEDSAVYLCASSLGRALYEQYFGPGTRLTVT.

This chain uses TRBV5-6 with TRBJ2-2, with 10 bases lining up with TRBD2. J lost 4 bases, V lost 1 base, and 4 bases had no gene match. There are 16 residues in the CDR3. The germline CDR1 and CDR2 sequences are SGHDT and YYEEEE. The CDR3 protein is CASSLILAGATGELFF. The CDR3 bases are TGTGCCAGCAGCTTGATCCTAGCGGGAGCCACCGGGGAGCTGTTTTTT.

This chain uses TRBV27 with TRBJ1-6; maybe TRBD1 (5 bases). The CDR3 contains 16 residues. Germline-derived CDR1 and CDR2 are MNHEY and SMNVEV (reference sequence). The V end was cut by 0 bases, the J end by 6 bases, with 12 bases between. CDR3 DNA sequence: TGTGCCAGCAGTTTATCTGGGGGGAACGCTAATTCACCCCTCCACTTT. It encodes CASSLSGGNANSPLHF.

V and J are TRBV5-5 and TRBJ1-5; perhaps TRBD1 as D (6 bases). CDR1 is SGHKS, CDR2 YYEKEE, per germline (reference sequence). CDR3 size: 15 residues. Trimming left V 0 bases short and J 6 bases short, with 13 bases between. The CDR3: CASSLDQGLGQPQHF. CDR3 nucleotide sequence: TGTGCCAGCAGCTTGGATCAGGGGTTGGGTCAGCCCCAGCATTTT. Drawing the rest from reference TRBV5-5 and TRBJ1-5, the complete variable domain is DAGVTQSPTHLIKTRGQQVTLRCSPISGHKSVSWYQQVLGQGPQFIFQYYEKEERGRGNFPDRFSARQFPNYSSELNVNALLLGDSALYLCASSLDQGLGQPQHFGDGTRLSIL.

The V gene is TRBV11-2, the J gene TRBJ1-4; the D gene is possibly TRBD1 (6 bases). V lost 1 base and J 4 bases, leaving 10 bases between the germline ends. This CDR3 region has 15 residues. The germline CDR1 and CDR2 sequences are SGHAT and FQNNGV. The CDR3 coding sequence is TGTGCCAGCAGCTTAGCAGGGGCGGGTAATGAAAAACTGTTTTTT. This gives the protein CASSLAGAGNEKLFF.

The chain recombines TRBV4-1 with TRBJ1-4; 11 bases align to TRBD1. Trimming removed 1 base from V and 7 bases from J; junction bases left unmatched: 2. CDR3 length: 15 amino acids. Germline-derived CDR1 and CDR2 are MGHRA and YSYEKL. CDR3 bases: TGCGCCAGCAGCCAAGTGGGGACAGGGGGTGAAAAACTGTTTTTT. This translates into CASSQVGTGGEKLFF.

The chain employs TRBV2 and TRBJ2-5; 9 nucleotides match TRBD2. The CDR3 is made up of 14 amino acids. V was clipped by 6 bases and J by 1 base; unmatched bases: 3. Germline V lookup: CDR1 SNHLY, CDR2 FYNNEI. CDR3 sequence (DNA): TGTGCCAGCAGACTTAGCGGGGGCCAAGAGACCCAGTACTTC. Its protein is CASRLSGGQETQYF. The full variable domain, completed using reference TRBV2 and TRBJ2-5, is EPEVTQTPSHQVTQMGQEVILRCVPISNHLYFYWYRQILGQKVEFLVSFYNNEISEKSEIFDDQFSVERPDGSNFTLKIRSTKLEDSAMYFCASRLSGGQETQYFGPGTRLLVL.

This clone was counted between two and nine times. The chain carries TRBV7-2 and TRBJ2-1, with 10 bases that match TRBD2. CDR3 length: 15 amino acids. V lost 3 bases, J lost 7 bases, and 6 bases stayed unmatched. Germline V lookup: CDR1 SGHTA, CDR2 FQGNSA. Here the CDR3 reads CASSLIAGGSNEQFF. DNA for the CDR3: TGTGCCAGCAGCTTGATAGCGGGGGGAAGTAATGAGCAGTTCTTC.

This chain joins TRBV28 and TRBJ1-5; maybe TRBD1 (6 bases). The CDR3 has 14 amino acids. Trimming removed 5 bases at V and 6 bases at J, with 14 bases between. Germline values: CDR1 MDHEN, CDR2 SYDVKM. The CDR3 coding sequence is TGTGCCAGCAGTCAAGGACAGCTTTTTCAGCCCCAGCATTTT. This sequence encodes CASSQGQLFQPQHF.

The chain is built from TRBV10-3 and TRBJ1-3, with a possible D match to TRBD1 (5 bases). The CDR3 runs 15 residues. Germline CDR1 is ENHRY and CDR2 is SYGVKD. The CDR3 DNA reads as TGTGCAACCTCACCGGGACTGAGCTCTGGAAACACCATATATTTT. This codes for CATSPGLSSGNTIYF.

The chain couples TRBV6-5 to TRBJ1-2, with D perhaps matching TRBD1 (6 bases). The germline V gene has CDR1 MNHEY and CDR2 SVGAGI. The CDR3 covers 14 residues. The ends were cut back, 4 bases at V and 4 bases at J, with 13 bases in the middle. CDR3 in DNA: TGTGCCAGCAGTTCCCACGGGGGGCTCTATGGCTACACCTTC. It codes for CASSSHGGLYGYTF.

The V call is TRBV7-2, the J call TRBJ2-5, with a weak D call TRBD2 (6 bases). Looked up from germline, CDR1 is SGHTA and CDR2 is FQGNSA. The CDR3 extends over 14 amino acids. V gave up 4 bases and J gave up 3 bases, with 12 bases separating them. For the CDR3, the DNA is TGTGCCAGCAGCTCTAACGGCGGGGAAGAGACCCAGTACTTC. Translation: CASSSNGGEETQYF.

The chain links TRBV9 to TRBJ1-1; D is possibly TRBD1 (6 bases). Per germline, CDR1 SGDLS and CDR2 YYNGEE. V was cut by 3 bases and J by 2 bases, with 14 bases left in between. The CDR3 runs 15 residues. The CDR3 DNA sequence: TGTGCCAGCAGCGAAACAGGGAGAGCTAACACTGAAGCTTTCTTT. As protein: CASSETGRANTEAFF.

The chain recombines TRBV19 with TRBJ1-2, with D possibly being TRBD1 (5 bases). V was clipped by 4 bases and J by 2 bases, with 14 bases between them. Germline V CDR1 and CDR2: LNHDA, SQIVND (reference sequence). This CDR3 spans 15 amino acids. The CDR3 reads CASSRYDSLNYGYTF. The CDR3 DNA reads as TGTGCCAGTAGTAGGTATGACAGTCTCAACTATGGCTACACCTTC.